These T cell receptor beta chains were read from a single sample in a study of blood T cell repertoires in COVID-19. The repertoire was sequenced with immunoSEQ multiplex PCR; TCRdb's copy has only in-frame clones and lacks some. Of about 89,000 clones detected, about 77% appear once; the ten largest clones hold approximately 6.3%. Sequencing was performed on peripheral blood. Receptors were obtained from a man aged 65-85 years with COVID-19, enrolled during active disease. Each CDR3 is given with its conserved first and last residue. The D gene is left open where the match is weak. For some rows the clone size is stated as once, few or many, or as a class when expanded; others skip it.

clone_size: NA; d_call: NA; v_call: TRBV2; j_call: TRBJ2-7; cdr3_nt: TGTGCCAGCAGTGTAACATCCTACGAGCAGTACTTC; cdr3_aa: CASSVTSYEQYF
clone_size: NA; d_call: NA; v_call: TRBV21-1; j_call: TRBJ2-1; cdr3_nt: TGTGCCAGCAGCCCCCGGACTAGCTACAATGAGCAGTTCTTC; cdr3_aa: CASSPRTSYNEQFF
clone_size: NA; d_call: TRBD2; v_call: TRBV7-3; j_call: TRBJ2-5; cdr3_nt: TGTGCCAGCAGCAGGGGACTAGCGAAAGAGACCCAGTACTTC; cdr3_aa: CASSRGLAKETQYF
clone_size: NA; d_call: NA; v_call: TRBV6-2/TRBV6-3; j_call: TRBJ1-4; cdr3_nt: TGTGCCAGCAGCCTCGGAAGGGGTTTTAATGAAAAACTGTTTTTT; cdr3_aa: CASSLGRGFNEKLFF
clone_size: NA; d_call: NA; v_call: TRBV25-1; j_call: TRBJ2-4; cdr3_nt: TGTGCCAGCAGGGAGAGTTCCTACCTCTACTTC; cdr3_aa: CASRESSYLYF
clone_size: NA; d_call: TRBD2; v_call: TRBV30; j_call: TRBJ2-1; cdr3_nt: TGTGCCTGGAGTGTTCAAGCGGGGGGAGCTAATGAGCAGTTCTTC; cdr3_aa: CAWSVQAGGANEQFF
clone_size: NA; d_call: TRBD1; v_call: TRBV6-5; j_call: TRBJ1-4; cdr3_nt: TGTGCCAGCAGTTACGGGGACAGGGGTGAAAAACTGTTTTTT; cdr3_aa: CASSYGDRGEKLFF
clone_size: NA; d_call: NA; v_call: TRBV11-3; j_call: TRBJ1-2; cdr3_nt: TGTGCCAGCAGCAAGGAGAGTAACTATGGCTACACCTTC; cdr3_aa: CASSKESNYGYTF
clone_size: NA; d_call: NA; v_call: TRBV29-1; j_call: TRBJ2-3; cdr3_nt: TGCAGCGTTGAATCGGAGACGGGGACTAGCACAGATACGCAGTATTTT; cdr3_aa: CSVESETGTSTDTQYF
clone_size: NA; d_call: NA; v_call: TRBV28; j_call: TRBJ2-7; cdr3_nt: TGTGCCAGCAGTCCTTCCGGGACAAGGTTACACGAGCAGTACTTC; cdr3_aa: CASSPSGTRLHEQYF
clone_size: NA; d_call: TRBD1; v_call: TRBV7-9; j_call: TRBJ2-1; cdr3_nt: TGTGCCAGCAGCGCTGGACAGGGGCGAAATGAGCAGTTCTTC; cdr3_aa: CASSAGQGRNEQFF
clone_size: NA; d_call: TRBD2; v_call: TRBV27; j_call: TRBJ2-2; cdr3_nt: TGTGCCAGCAGTACTAGCGGGACGAACACCGGGGAGCTGTTTTTT; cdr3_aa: CASSTSGTNTGELFF
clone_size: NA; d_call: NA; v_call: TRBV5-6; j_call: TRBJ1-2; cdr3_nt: TGTGCCAGCAGGTTGACAGGTTATGGCTACACCTTC; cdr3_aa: CASRLTGYGYTF
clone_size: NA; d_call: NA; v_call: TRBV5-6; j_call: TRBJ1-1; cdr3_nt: TGTGCCAGCAGCGCGGGCCCGGCTGTAGGCAAGAACACTGAAGCTTTCTTT; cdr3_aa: CASSAGPAVGKNTEAFF
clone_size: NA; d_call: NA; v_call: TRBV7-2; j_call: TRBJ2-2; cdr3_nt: TGTGCCAGCAGCTTGCACAGGGCGAACACCGGGGAGCTGTTTTTT; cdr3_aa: CASSLHRANTGELFF
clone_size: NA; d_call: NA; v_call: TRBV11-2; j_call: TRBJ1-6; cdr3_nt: TGTGCCAGCAGCCAAGGGAGAGGAGCACCCCTCCACTTT; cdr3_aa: CASSQGRGAPLHF
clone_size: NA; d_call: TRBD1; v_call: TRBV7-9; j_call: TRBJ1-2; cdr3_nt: TGTGCCAGCAGCGTAGGACAGGAGTTTGGCTACACCTTC; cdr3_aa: CASSVGQEFGYTF
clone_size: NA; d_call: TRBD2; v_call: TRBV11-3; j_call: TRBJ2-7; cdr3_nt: TGTGCCACCAACATGGGCGGGAGGCCCTACGAGCAGTACTTC; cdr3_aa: CATNMGGRPYEQYF
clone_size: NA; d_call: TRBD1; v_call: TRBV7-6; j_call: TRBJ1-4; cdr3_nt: TGTGCCAGCAGCTCATTGCAGGGACAGAAGGTGTTTTTT; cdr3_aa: CASSSLQGQKVFF
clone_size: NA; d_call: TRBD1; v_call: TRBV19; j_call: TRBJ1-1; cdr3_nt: TGTGCCAGTAGTACCCGGACAGGGAGGAACACTGAAGCTTTCTTT; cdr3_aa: CASSTRTGRNTEAFF
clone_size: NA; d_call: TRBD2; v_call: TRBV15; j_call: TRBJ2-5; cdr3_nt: TGTGCCACCAGCAGTGGCGGGGGCCTAGCGGGAGTGGGGGAGACCCAGTACTTC; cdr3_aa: CATSSGGGLAGVGETQYF
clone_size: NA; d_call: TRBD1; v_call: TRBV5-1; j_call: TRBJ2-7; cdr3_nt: TGCGCCAGCAGCCCCCGGGACAGGGGGCTCTCCTACGAGCAGTACTTC; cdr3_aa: CASSPRDRGLSYEQYF
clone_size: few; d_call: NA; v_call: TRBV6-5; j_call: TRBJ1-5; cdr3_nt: TGTGCCAGCAGTTACTCGAGGGGGTGGAATCAGCCCCAGCATTTT; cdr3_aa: CASSYSRGWNQPQHF
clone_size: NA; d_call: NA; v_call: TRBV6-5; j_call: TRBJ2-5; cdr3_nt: TGTGCCAGCCGAAACTTTTATAGGGGAGAGACCCAGTACTTC; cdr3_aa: CASRNFYRGETQYF
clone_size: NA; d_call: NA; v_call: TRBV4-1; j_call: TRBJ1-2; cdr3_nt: TGCGCCAGCAGCCCCTTCTGGAGACAGTCGGCTGGGGAAAAAGGGTACACCTTC; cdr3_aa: CASSPFWRQSAGEKGYTF
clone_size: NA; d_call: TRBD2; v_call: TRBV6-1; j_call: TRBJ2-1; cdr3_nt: TGTGCCAGCAGTGAAAAGACTAGCGGGAGTTATGAGCAGTTCTTC; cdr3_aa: CASSEKTSGSYEQFF
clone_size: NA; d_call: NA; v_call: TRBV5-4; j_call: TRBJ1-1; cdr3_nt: TGTGCCAGCAGCTTGGAAGGGGCCCTCACTGAAGCTTTCTTT; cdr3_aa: CASSLEGALTEAFF
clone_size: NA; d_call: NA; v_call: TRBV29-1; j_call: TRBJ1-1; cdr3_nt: TGCAGCGTTTTCAGGAACGCTAACACTGAAGCTTTCTTT; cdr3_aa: CSVFRNANTEAFF
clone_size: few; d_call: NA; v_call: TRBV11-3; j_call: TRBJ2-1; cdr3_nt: TGTGCCAGCAGCTTAGGTGAGGGTAGCTCCTACAATGAGCAGTTCTTC; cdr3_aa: CASSLGEGSSYNEQFF
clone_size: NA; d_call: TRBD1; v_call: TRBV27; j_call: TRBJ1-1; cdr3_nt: TGTGCCAGCAGTTTATACGGGCCTAGACAGGGGGCGAACACTGAAGCTTTCTTT; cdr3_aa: CASSLYGPRQGANTEAFF
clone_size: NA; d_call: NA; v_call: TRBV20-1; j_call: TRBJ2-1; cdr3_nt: TGCAGTGCTAGTATCTCCGGGACCTACAATGAGCAGTTCTTC; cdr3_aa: CSASISGTYNEQFF
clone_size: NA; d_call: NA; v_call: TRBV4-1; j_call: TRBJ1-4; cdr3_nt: TGCGCCAGCAGCTCGGAAGGGGAAACTAATGAAAAACTGTTTTTT; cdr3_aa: CASSSEGETNEKLFF
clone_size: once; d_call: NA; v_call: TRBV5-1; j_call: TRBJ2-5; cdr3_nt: TGCGCCAGCAGCCCTCAAGAGACCCAGTACTTC; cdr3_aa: CASSPQETQYF
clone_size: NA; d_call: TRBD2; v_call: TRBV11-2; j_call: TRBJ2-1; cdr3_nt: TGTGCCAGCAGCGCAGGTCAGCGGGGTCCGTACAATGAGCAGTTCTTC; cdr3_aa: CASSAGQRGPYNEQFF
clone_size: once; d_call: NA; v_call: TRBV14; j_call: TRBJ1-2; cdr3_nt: TGTGCCAGCAGCCAAGATGCAGGGTTGGTCTACACCTTC; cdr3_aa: CASSQDAGLVYTF
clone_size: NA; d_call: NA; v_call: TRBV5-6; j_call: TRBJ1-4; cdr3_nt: TGTGCCAGCAGCCCCGGTCTGGTACAGGAGAATGAAAAACTGTTTTTT; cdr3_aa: CASSPGLVQENEKLFF
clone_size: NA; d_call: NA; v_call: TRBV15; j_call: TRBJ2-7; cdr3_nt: TGTGCCACCAGCAGAGGGCCGGCTAGCTACGAGCAGTACTTC; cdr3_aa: CATSRGPASYEQYF